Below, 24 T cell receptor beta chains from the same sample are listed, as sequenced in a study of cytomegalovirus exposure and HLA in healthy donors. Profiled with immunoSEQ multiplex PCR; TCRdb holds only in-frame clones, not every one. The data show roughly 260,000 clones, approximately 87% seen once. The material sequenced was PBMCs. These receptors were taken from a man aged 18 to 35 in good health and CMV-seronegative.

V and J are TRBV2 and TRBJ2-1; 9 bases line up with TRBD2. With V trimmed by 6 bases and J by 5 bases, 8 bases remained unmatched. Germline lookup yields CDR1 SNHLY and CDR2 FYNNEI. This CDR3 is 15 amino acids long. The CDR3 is CASRGAGGVNNEQFF. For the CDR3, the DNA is TGTGCCAGCAGAGGAGCGGGAGGAGTTAACAATGAGCAGTTCTTC.

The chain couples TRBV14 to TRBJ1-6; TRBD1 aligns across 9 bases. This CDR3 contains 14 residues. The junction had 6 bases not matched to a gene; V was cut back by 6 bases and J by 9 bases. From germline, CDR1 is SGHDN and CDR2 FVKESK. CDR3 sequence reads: CASRRDRAGSPLHF. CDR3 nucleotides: TGTGCCAGCAGGCGGGACAGGGCTGGTTCACCCCTCCACTTT.

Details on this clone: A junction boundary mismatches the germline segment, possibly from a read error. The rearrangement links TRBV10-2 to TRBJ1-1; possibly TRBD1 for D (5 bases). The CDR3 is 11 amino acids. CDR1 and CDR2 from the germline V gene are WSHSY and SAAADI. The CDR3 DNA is TGCGTCAGCAGCCAGGGCTCTGAAGCTTTCTTT. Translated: CVSSQGSEAFF.

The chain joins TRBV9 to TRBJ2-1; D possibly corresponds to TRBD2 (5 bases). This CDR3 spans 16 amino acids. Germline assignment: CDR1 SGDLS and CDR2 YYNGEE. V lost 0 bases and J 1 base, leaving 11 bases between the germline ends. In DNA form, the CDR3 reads TGTGCCAGCAGCGTAGCTACTAGGAGGTCCTACAATGAGCAGTTCTTC. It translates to CASSVATRRSYNEQFF. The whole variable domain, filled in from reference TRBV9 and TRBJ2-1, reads DSGVTQTPKHLITATGQRVTLRCSPRSGDLSVYWYQQSLDQGLQFLIQYYNGEERAKGNILERFSAQQFPDLHSELNLSSLELGDSALYFCASSVATRRSYNEQFFGPGTRLTVL.

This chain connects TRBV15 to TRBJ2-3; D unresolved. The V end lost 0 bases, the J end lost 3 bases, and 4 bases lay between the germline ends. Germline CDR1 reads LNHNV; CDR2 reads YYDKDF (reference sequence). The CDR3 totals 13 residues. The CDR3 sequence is CATSRDSTDTQYF. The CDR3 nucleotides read TGTGCCACCAGCAGAGATTCGACAGATACGCAGTATTTT.

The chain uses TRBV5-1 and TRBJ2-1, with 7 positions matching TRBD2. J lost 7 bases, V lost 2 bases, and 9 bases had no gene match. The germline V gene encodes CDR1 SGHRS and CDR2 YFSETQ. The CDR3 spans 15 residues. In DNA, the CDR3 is TGCGCCAGCAGCTTATCCTGGACTAGGTCGAATGAGCAGTTCTTC. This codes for CASSLSWTRSNEQFF.

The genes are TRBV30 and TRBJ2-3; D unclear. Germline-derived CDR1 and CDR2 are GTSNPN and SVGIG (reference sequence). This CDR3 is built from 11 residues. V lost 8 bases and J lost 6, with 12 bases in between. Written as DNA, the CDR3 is TGTGCCAGCACCGCTACCGATACGCAGTATTTT. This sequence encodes CASTATDTQYF.

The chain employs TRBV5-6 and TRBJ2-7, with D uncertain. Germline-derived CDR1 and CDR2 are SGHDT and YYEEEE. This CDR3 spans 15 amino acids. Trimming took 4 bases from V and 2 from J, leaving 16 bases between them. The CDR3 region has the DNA TGTGCCAGCAGCCGAAGGTCAGCGTTCACCTACGAGCAGTACTTC. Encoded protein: CASSRRSAFTYEQYF.

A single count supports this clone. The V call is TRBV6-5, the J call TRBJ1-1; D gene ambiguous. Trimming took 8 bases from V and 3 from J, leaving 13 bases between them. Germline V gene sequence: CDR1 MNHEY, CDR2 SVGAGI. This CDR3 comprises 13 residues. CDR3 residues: CASGDGEDTEAFF. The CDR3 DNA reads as TGTGCCAGCGGAGACGGAGAGGACACTGAAGCTTTCTTT.

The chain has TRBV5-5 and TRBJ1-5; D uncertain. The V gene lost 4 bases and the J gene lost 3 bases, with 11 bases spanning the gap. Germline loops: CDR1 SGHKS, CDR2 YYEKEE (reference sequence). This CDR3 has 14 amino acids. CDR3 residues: CASSPPTNNQPQHF. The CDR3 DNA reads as TGTGCCAGCAGCCCACCGACAAACAATCAGCCCCAGCATTTT.

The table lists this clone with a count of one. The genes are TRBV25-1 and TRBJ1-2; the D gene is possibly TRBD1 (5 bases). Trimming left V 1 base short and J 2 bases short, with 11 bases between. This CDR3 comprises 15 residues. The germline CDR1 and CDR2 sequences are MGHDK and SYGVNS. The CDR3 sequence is CASSEFVGGNYGYTF. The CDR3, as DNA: TGTGCCAGCAGTGAATTTGTGGGGGGGAACTATGGCTACACCTTC.

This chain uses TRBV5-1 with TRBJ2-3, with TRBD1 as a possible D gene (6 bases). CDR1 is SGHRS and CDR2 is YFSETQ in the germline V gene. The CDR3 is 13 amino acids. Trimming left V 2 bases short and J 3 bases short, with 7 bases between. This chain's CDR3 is CASSLTGTDTQYF. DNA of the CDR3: TGCGCCAGCAGCTTAACAGGGACAGATACGCAGTATTTT.

CDR3 sequence (DNA): TGTGCCAGCAGTCTCCGGGACAGGGCGACGTATAGCAATCAGCCCCAGCATTTT. Protein product: CASSLRDRATYSNQPQHF. The chain couples TRBV28 to TRBJ1-5; 9 bases map to TRBD1. This CDR3 is built from 18 residues. The junction had 11 bases not matched to a gene; V was cut back by 5 bases and J by 0 bases. CDR1 is MDHEN and CDR2 is SYDVKM in the germline V gene.

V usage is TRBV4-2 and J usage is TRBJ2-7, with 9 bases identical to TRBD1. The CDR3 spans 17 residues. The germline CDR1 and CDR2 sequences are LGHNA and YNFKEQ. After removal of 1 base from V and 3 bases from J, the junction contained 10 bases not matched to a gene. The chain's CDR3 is CASSQVSTGGPGYEQYF. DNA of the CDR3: TGTGCCAGCAGCCAAGTAAGCACAGGGGGCCCGGGCTACGAGCAGTACTTC.

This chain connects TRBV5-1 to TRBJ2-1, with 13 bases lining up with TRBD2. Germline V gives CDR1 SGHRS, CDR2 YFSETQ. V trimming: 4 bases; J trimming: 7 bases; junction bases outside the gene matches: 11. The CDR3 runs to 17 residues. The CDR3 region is CASSEIGLAGVRNEQFF. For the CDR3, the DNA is TGCGCCAGCAGCGAAATTGGACTAGCGGGGGTCCGGAATGAGCAGTTCTTC.

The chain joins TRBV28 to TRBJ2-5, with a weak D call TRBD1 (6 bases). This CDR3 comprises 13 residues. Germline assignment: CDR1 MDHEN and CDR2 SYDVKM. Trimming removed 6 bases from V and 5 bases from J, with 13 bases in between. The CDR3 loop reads CASRRTVGETQYF. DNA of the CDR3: TGTGCCAGCAGACGGACAGTTGGGGAGACCCAGTACTTC.

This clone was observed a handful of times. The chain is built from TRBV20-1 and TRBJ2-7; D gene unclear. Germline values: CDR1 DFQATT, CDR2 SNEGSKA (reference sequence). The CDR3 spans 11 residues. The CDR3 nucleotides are TGCACCCTCGACAACTCCTACGAGCAGTACTTC. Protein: CTLDNSYEQYF.

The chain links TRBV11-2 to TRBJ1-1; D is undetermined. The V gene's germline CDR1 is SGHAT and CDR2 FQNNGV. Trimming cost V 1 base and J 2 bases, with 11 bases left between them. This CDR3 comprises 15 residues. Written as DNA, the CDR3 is TGTGCCAGCAGCTTAGTAACTTGGTCTAACACTGAAGCTTTCTTT. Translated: CASSLVTWSNTEAFF.

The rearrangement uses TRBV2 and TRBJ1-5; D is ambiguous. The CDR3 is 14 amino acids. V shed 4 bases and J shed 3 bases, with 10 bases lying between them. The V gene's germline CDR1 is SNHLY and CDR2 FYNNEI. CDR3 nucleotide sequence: TGTGCCAGCAGTGGATATGCGAACAATCAGCCCCAGCATTTT. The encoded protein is CASSGYANNQPQHF. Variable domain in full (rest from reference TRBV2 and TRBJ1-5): EPEVTQTPSHQVTQMGQEVILRCVPISNHLYFYWYRQILGQKVEFLVSFYNNEISEKSEIFDDQFSVERPDGSNFTLKIRSTKLEDSAMYFCASSGYANNQPQHFGDGTRLSIL.

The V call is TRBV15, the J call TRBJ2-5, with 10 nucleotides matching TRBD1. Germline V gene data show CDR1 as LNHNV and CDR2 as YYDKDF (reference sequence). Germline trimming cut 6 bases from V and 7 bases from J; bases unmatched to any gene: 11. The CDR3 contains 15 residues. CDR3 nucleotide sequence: TGTGCCACCAGACCTGCCGGGACAGGGGTTGGGACCCAGTACTTC. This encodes CATRPAGTGVGTQYF.

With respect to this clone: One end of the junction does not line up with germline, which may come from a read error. The CDR3 DNA reads TGTGCCAGCGGCATCATAGCGGGAGGGTTCCAATTT. Residues: CASGIIAGGFQF. This sequence joins TRBV19 and TRBJ2-3; 11 bases are shared with TRBD2. This CDR3 has 12 residues. The germline CDR1 and CDR2 sequences are LNHDA and SQIVND (reference sequence).

The CDR3 reads CASSLGREGAYEQYF. DNA for the CDR3: TGTGCCAGCAGCTTAGGACGTGAGGGGGCCTACGAGCAGTACTTC. The rearrangement joins TRBV11-2 to TRBJ2-7, with D possibly being TRBD1 (6 bases). This CDR3 spans 15 amino acids. V lost 1 base, J lost 2 bases, and 12 bases lay in between. CDR1 and CDR2 from the germline V gene are SGHAT and FQNNGV.

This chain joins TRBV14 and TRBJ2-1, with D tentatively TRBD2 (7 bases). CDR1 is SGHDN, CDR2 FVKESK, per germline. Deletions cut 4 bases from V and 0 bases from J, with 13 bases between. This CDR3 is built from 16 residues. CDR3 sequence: CASSPPGGSSYNEQFF. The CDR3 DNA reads TGTGCCAGCAGCCCACCGGGGGGCAGCTCCTACAATGAGCAGTTCTTC.

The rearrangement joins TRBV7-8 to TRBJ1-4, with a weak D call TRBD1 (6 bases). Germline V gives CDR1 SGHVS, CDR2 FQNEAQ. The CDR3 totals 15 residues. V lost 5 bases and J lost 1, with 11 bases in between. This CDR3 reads CASSNDRLTNEKLFF. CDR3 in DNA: TGTGCCAGCAGCAATGACAGGCTAACTAATGAAAAACTGTTTTTT.